This T cell receptor (beta chain) was sequenced during a study of CD8+ T cells in alopecia areata. Study-wide background: Treated patients were given oral tofacitinib, which was dosed at 5 to 10 mg twice daily. The study, taken as a whole, reports: The study found TCR sharing across patients less clear than in mice, possibly for HLA reasons. Affected lesional scalp, above all in alopecia totalis/universalis, was more clonal than normal scalp.

Treatment specified: oral pan-JAK inhibitor, 5-10 mg twice daily. Sequencing used cDNA as its template, made by extracting RNA and reverse transcribing it. TCRdb keeps only in-frame clones here, not all; method: immunoSEQ multiplex PCR. This table has roughly 220,000 clones, more than 30% appearing once. This clone was counted at least ten times. Its antigen is undetermined. V shed 4 bases and J 1 base; nucleotides not matched to a gene: 1. This CDR3 has 14 residues. Germline CDR1 MGHDK, CDR2 SYGVNS. J is TRBJ1-5 and V is TRBV25-1, with 7 nucleotides matching TRBD1. The specimen comprised CD4+ T cells sorted from blood, sampled at approximately week 30, from a patient treated with tofacitinib. This clonotype was sampled from a human donor with alopecia areata. The CDR3 sequence is CASSGQGSNQPQHF. The CDR3 DNA sequence: TGTGCCAGCAGTGGACAGGGAAGCAATCAGCCCCAGCATTTT. The variable domain in full, with the rest retrieved from reference TRBV25-1 and TRBJ1-5, is EADIYQTPRYLVIGTGKKITLECSQTMGHDKMYWYQQDPGMELHLIHYSYGVNSTEKGDLSSESTVSRIRTEHFPLTLESARPSHTSQYLCASSGQGSNQPQHFGDGTRLSIL.